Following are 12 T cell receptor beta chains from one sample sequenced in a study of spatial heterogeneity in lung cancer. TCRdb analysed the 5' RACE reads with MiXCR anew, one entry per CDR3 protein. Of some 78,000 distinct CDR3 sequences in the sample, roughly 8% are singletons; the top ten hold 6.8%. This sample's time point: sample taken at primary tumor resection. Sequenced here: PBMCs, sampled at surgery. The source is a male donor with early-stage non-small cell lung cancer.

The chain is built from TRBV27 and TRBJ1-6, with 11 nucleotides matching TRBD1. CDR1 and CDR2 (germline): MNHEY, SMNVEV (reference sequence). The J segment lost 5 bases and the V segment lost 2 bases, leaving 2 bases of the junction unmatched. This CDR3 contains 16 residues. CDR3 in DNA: TGTGCCAGCAGTTTAGGGACAGGGGGGGATAATTCACCCCTCCACTTT. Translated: CASSLGTGGDNSPLHF.

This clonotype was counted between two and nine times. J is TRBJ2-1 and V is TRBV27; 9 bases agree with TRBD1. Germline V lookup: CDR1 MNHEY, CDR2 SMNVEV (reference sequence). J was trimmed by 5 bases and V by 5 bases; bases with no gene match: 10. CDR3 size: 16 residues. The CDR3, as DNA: TGTGCCAGCAGTCCCGACAGGGGGGCGTGGGACAATGAGCAGTTCTTC. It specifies CASSPDRGAWDNEQFF.

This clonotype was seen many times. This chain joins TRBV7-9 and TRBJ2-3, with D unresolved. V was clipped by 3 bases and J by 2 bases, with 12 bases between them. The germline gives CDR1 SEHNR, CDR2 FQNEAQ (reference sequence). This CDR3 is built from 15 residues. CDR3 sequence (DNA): TGTGCCAGCAGCTTTGGAGACATTAACACAGATACGCAGTATTTT. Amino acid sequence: CASSFGDINTDTQYF.

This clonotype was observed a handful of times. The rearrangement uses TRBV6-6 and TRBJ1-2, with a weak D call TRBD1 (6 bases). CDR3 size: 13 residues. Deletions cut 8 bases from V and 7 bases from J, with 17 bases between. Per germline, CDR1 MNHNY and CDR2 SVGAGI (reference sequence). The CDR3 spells CASSDRGGAGYTF. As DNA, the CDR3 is TGTGCCAGCTCCGACCGGGGGGGCGCTGGCTACACCTTC.

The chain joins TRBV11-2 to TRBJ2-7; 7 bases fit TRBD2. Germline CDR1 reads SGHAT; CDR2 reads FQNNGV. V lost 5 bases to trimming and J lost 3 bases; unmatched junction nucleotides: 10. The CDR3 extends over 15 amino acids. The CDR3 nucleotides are TGTGCCAGCAGCCTGGAGCGGGGACCCTTCTACGAGCAGTACTTC. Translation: CASSLERGPFYEQYF.

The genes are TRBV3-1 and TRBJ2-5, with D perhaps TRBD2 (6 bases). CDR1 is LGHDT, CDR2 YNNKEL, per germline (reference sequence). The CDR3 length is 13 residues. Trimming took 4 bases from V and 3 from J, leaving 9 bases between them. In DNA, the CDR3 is TGTGCCAGCAGCCCTCCTAGCGAAGAGACCCAGTACTTC. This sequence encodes CASSPPSEETQYF.

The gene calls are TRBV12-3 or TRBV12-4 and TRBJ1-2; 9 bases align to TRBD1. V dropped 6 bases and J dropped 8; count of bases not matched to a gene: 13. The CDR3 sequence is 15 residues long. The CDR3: CASRRTGGGRIGYTF. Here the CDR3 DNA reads TGTGCCAGCAGACGAACAGGGGGCGGGCGGATCGGCTACACCTTC.

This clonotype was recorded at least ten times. CDR3 nucleotide sequence: TGTGCCGCCCAGGGGGCTGCGGGAAACACCATATATTTT. Translated: CAAQGAAGNTIYF. The chain carries TRBV4-2 and TRBJ1-3; TRBD1 aligns across 8 bases. This CDR3 contains 13 residues. Germline V CDR1 and CDR2: LGHNA, YNFKEQ. V shed 11 bases and J 4 bases; nucleotides not matched to a gene: 7.

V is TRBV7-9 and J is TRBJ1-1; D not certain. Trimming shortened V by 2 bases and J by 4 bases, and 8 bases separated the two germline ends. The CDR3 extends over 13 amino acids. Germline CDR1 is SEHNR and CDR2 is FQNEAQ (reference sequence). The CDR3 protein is CASSLQEGTEAFF. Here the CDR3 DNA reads TGTGCCAGCAGCTTACAAGAGGGCACTGAAGCTTTCTTT.

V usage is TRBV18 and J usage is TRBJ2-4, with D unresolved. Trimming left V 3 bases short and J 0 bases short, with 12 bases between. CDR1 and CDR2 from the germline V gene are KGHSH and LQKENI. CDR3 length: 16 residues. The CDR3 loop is CASSPASILAKNIQYF. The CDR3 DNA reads TGTGCCAGCTCACCCGCATCTATTCTAGCCAAAAACATTCAGTACTTC.

CDR3 loop: CASSFSGADTQYF. The CDR3 bases are TGTGCCAGCAGTTTCTCCGGGGCAGATACGCAGTATTTT. The chain couples TRBV27 to TRBJ2-3; possibly TRBD2 for D (5 bases). The germline V gene has CDR1 MNHEY and CDR2 SMNVEV (reference sequence). This CDR3 has 13 amino acids. Deletions cut 3 bases from V and 4 bases from J, with 8 bases between.

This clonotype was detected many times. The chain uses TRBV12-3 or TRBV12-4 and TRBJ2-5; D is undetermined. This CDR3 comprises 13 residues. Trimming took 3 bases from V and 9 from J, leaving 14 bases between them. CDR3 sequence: CASSFLVGLAQYF. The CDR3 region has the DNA TGTGCCAGCAGTTTTCTGGTAGGGTTGGCCCAGTACTTC.